The 22 T cell receptor beta chains reported below all come from one sample, sequenced in a study of Graves' ophthalmopathy and Graves' hyperthyroidism. Amplification targeted the TCR beta CDR3 regions, with RNA transcripts as the source material. Amplification began with first-round RT-PCR using HTBI primers, then second-round multiplex PCR was performed. Using its own MiXCR run on the multiplex PCR reads, TCRdb lists one record per CDR3 protein. Of 400,000 to 450,000 distinct CDR3 sequences detected, around a fifth appear once; the ten largest clones hold under 3%. Sequencing was performed on peripheral blood. The receptor source for this set is a woman under 30 with stable Graves' hyperthyroidism.

This sequence joins TRBV12-3 or TRBV12-4 and TRBJ1-2; 7 bases map to TRBD1. Trimming took 2 bases from V and 8 from J; bases not matched to a gene: 2. The CDR3 runs to 12 residues. The CDR3 region is CASSLHRGGYTF. CDR3 nucleotide sequence: TGTGCCAGCAGTTTACACAGGGGCGGCTACACCTTC.

This clonotype appeared many times. The chain employs TRBV20-1 and TRBJ2-5; the match to TRBD2 covers 14 bases. The V segment lost 5 bases and the J segment 2 bases; nucleotides outside the gene matches: 7. Germline-derived CDR1 and CDR2 are DFQATT and SNEGSKA (reference sequence). CDR3 length: 16 amino acids. The CDR3 protein is CSAWTSGGMGQETQYF. In DNA form, the CDR3 reads TGCAGTGCTTGGACTAGCGGGGGGATGGGACAAGAGACCCAGTACTTC.

This clonotype was detected many times. The V and J genes are TRBV6-1 and TRBJ1-6; weak D call: TRBD1 (5 bases). CDR3 size: 12 residues. Germline values: CDR1 MNHNS, CDR2 SASEGT. Trimming cost V 5 bases and J 10 bases, with 9 bases left between them. CDR3 DNA sequence: TGTGCCAGCAGTTTGGCAGGGTCACCCCTCCACTTT. It codes for CASSLAGSPLHF.

The chain recombines TRBV7-2 with TRBJ1-1; D unclear. The CDR3 totals 14 residues. The germline V gene encodes CDR1 SGHTA and CDR2 FQGNSA. V was cut by 5 bases and J by 1 base, with 11 bases left in between. The CDR3 region has the DNA TGTGCCAGCAGCCCCCAAGGATGGAACACTGAAGCTTTCTTT. Translating gives CASSPQGWNTEAFF.

In this sample, this clonotype turned up many times. J is TRBJ1-2 and V is TRBV6-4; D is unclear. Germline V gene sequence: CDR1 MRHNA, CDR2 SNTAGT. V lost 3 bases and J 4 bases, leaving 18 bases between the germline ends. The CDR3 has 16 residues. The CDR3, as DNA: TGTGCCAGCAGTGATTCCGACATCCGACTAGGCTATGGCTACACCTTC. Translating it yields CASSDSDIRLGYGYTF.

At least ten counts were recorded for this clonotype. This chain uses TRBV10-3 with TRBJ1-2; no definite D call. The length of the CDR3 is 14 residues. Germline assignment: CDR1 ENHRY and CDR2 SYGVKD. V gave up 10 bases and J gave up 4 bases, with 19 bases separating them. The CDR3 coding sequence is TGTGCCACCGTCGGCGGCCTGGACGGCTATGGCTACACCTTC. Its translation is CATVGGLDGYGYTF.

This clonotype was recorded at least ten times. This chain joins TRBV20-1 and TRBJ2-7, with TRBD1 identical over 8 bases. Trimming at V came to 3 bases and at J to 4 bases, leaving 5 bases not matched to a gene. The CDR3 has 13 amino acids. Germline CDR1 and CDR2: DFQATT and SNEGSKA (reference sequence). This CDR3 reads CSARDRELYEQYF. CDR3 sequence (DNA): TGCAGTGCTAGGGACAGGGAACTTTACGAGCAGTACTTC.

This clonotype was counted at least ten times. The V and J genes are TRBV27 and TRBJ2-7; 8 bases agree with TRBD1. Trimming took 2 bases from V and 5 from J; bases not matched to a gene: 8. This CDR3 spans 15 amino acids. Germline loops: CDR1 MNHEY, CDR2 SMNVEV (reference sequence). CDR3 sequence (DNA): TGTGCCAGCAGTTTAAGGTCGACAGGGGATCACGAGCAGTACTTC. It is translated as CASSLRSTGDHEQYF.

V is TRBV12-3 or TRBV12-4 and J is TRBJ1-1; 7 nucleotides match TRBD1. Trimming at V came to 6 bases and at J to 0 bases, leaving 4 bases not matched to a gene. This CDR3 contains 14 residues. DNA for the CDR3: TGTGCCAGCAGAAATGACAGGGTGAACACTGAAGCTTTCTTT. It codes for CASRNDRVNTEAFF.

This sequence joins TRBV6-1 and TRBJ2-7, with TRBD2 matching 8 bases. Germline CDR1 MNHNS, CDR2 SASEGT. Germline trimming cut 6 bases from V and 9 bases from J; bases unmatched to any gene: 16. This CDR3 has 15 amino acids. DNA of the CDR3: TGTGCCAGCAGCACTCCCGGGACTAGGATTGTATGGCAGTACTTC. Translated, it gives CASSTPGTRIVWQYF.

The chain employs TRBV12-3 or TRBV12-4 and TRBJ2-2; the D gene is possibly TRBD1 (6 bases). The CDR3 is 15 amino acids. With 6 bases removed from V and 2 bases from J, the gap between germline ends came to 13 bases. The CDR3 here is CASSNRQENTGELFF. CDR3 bases: TGTGCCAGCAGCAACCGACAGGAAAACACCGGGGAGCTGTTTTTT.

This clonotype was detected ten times or more. V usage is TRBV29-1 and J usage is TRBJ2-4; D remains ambiguous. Trimming removed 2 bases from V and 7 bases from J, with 9 bases in between. This CDR3 is 12 amino acids long. Germline CDR1 reads SQVTM; CDR2 reads ANQGSEA. The CDR3 bases are TGCAGCGTTGAATCAGACCGGAACATTCAGTACTTC. Translating gives CSVESDRNIQYF.

Concerning this clonotype: A much larger clone lies one base from this, so it may be a read error. This chain uses TRBV12-3 or TRBV12-4 with TRBJ1-3, with D unclear. V gave up 8 bases and J gave up 2 bases, with 10 bases separating them. The CDR3 is 13 residues long. CDR3 nucleotide sequence: TGTGCCAGCGGAGGTAGAGCTGGAAACACCATATATTTT. It translates to CASGGRAGNTIYF.

This clonotype was recorded many times. The chain joins TRBV20-1 to TRBJ2-2, with a possible D match to TRBD2 (6 bases). The CDR3 spans 14 residues. V lost 6 bases, J lost 5 bases, and 16 bases lay in between. Germline assignment: CDR1 DFQATT and CDR2 SNEGSKA (reference sequence). The CDR3 protein is CSATTSALTGELFF. The CDR3 DNA reads as TGCAGTGCCACGACTAGTGCGTTAACCGGGGAGCTGTTTTTT.

The rearrangement uses TRBV15 and TRBJ1-3; TRBD1 might be the D (5 bases). Trimming removed 1 base at V and 0 bases at J, with 10 bases between. Germline-derived CDR1 and CDR2 are LNHNV and YYDKDF (reference sequence). The length of the CDR3 is 16 residues. DNA for the CDR3: TGTGCCACCAGCAGAGGGGATAGGGGCTCTGGAAACACCATATATTTT. This gives the protein CATSRGDRGSGNTIYF. The full variable domain, its missing parts supplied by reference TRBV15 and TRBJ1-3, is DAMVIQNPRYQVTQFGKPVTLSCSQTLNHNVMYWYQQKSSQAPKLLFHYYDKDFNNEADTPDNFQSRRPNTSFCFLDIRSPGLGDTAMYLCATSRGDRGSGNTIYFGEGSWLTVV.

The chain carries TRBV30 and TRBJ1-1; tentative D call: TRBD1 (5 bases). V lost 0 bases to trimming and J lost 6 bases, with 14 bases between them. This CDR3 contains 14 residues. CDR1 is GTSNPN and CDR2 is SVGIG in the germline V gene (reference sequence). The CDR3 sequence: CAWSVQFRGSEAFF. In DNA form, the CDR3 reads TGTGCCTGGAGTGTACAATTCCGGGGGTCTGAAGCTTTCTTT. The variable domain in full, completed from reference TRBV30 and TRBJ1-1, reads SQTIHQWPATLVQPVGSPLSLECTVEGTSNPNLYWYRQAAGRGLQLLFYSVGIGQISSEVPQNLSASRPQDRQFILSSKKLLLSDSGFYLCAWSVQFRGSEAFFGQGTRLTVV.

This clonotype was observed a few times. The chain couples TRBV10-3 to TRBJ2-4; 9 nucleotides line up with TRBD2. V was pared by 6 bases and J by 3 bases, with 9 bases of the junction left unmatched. This CDR3 is 16 amino acids long. Germline CDR1 is ENHRY and CDR2 is SYGVKD. This CDR3 is CAIRGSGSGSKNIQYF. CDR3 DNA sequence: TGTGCCATCAGGGGTAGCGGGAGCGGTAGCAAAAACATTCAGTACTTC.

Regarding this clonotype: One end of the junction varies from germline; a read error may be responsible. The chain recombines TRBV4-1 with TRBJ2-7, with D possibly matching TRBD2 (5 bases). There are 14 residues in the CDR3. CDR1 MGHRA and CDR2 YSYEKL come from the germline V gene. The CDR3 DNA reads TGCGCCTGCAGCCCCGGCGTCGGGACCTACGAGCAGTACTTC. This gives the protein CACSPGVGTYEQYF.

On this clonotype: A much larger clone lies a single base off, so this may be a read error. This chain links TRBV29-1 with TRBJ2-7, with D perhaps TRBD2 (6 bases). This CDR3 comprises 15 residues. Looked up from germline, CDR1 is SQVTM and CDR2 is ANQGSEA. CDR3 loop: CSAKSLSGSAYEQYF. CDR3 nucleotides: TGCAGTGCTAAGAGTTTGAGCGGGTCCGCCTACGAGCAGTACTTC.

At least ten counts were recorded for this clonotype. The chain carries TRBV12-3 or TRBV12-4 and TRBJ1-1; TRBD1 aligns across 7 bases. After removal of 7 bases from V and 0 bases from J, the junction contained 8 bases not matched to a gene. This CDR3 spans 15 amino acids. The CDR3 protein is CASTLGRGLNTEAFF. CDR3 sequence (DNA): TGTGCCAGCACCCTAGGCAGGGGGTTGAACACTGAAGCTTTCTTT.

The chain carries TRBV5-4 and TRBJ2-5, with 8 bases aligning to TRBD1. CDR1 and CDR2 (germline): SGHNT, YYREEE (reference sequence). This CDR3 spans 14 amino acids. Losses at the gene ends were 2 bases for V and 5 bases for J; bases not matched to a gene: 5. CDR3 protein: CASSFRGRGETQYF. CDR3 DNA: TGTGCCAGCAGCTTCAGGGGGCGCGGGGAGACCCAGTACTTC.

This clonotype was seen at least ten times. V gene TRBV12-3 or TRBV12-4 combines with J gene TRBJ1-3, with 8 bases fitting TRBD1. There are 16 residues in the CDR3. The trim removed 7 bases at V and 5 bases at J, leaving 13 bases unmatched. Written as DNA, the CDR3 is TGTGCCAGCACTCACTACAGGGGGTACATACGAAACACCATATATTTT. Encoded protein: CASTHYRGYIRNTIYF.